These 13 T cell receptor beta chains were all obtained from the same sample, sequenced in a study of PD-L1 blockade in urothelial cancer. Repertoires were generated with immunoSEQ multiplex PCR, while TCRdb's copy carries only in-frame clones and drops some. This sample yields over 75,000 clones, of which approximately 87% are seen a single time; approximately 15% belongs to the top ten. The time point denotes: pretreatment peripheral blood. The source was PBMCs, collected around atezolizumab (anti-PD-L1) treatment. Receptors originate from a man aged 55 to 70 with urothelial cancer.

The V and J genes are TRBV18 and TRBJ2-5; possibly TRBD2 for D (6 bases). Germline V lookup: CDR1 KGHSH, CDR2 LQKENI. The CDR3 loop spans 15 amino acids. Trimming removed 3 bases at V and 4 bases at J, with 15 bases between. The CDR3 reads CASSPSGSIGETQYF. The CDR3 coding sequence is TGTGCCAGCTCACCTTCCGGGAGTATTGGAGAGACCCAGTACTTC.

V usage is TRBV30 and J usage is TRBJ1-2; 7 bases are a match to TRBD1. CDR1 and CDR2 from the germline V gene are GTSNPN and SVGIG (reference sequence). This CDR3 is built from 11 residues. V was clipped by 8 bases and J by 7 bases; unmatched bases: 7. The CDR3, as DNA: TGTGCCCATAGACAGGGATCTGGCTACACCTTC. Amino acid sequence: CAHRQGSGYTF.

The chain combines TRBV28 with TRBJ1-5; weak D call: TRBD1 (6 bases). Germline V lookup: CDR1 MDHEN, CDR2 SYDVKM. The V and J ends lost 6 bases and 5 bases respectively, with 14 bases between them. The CDR3 has 14 amino acids. For the CDR3, the DNA is TGTGCCAGCAGCCAACCGCGACAGGATCAGCCCCAGCATTTT. Its translation is CASSQPRQDQPQHF. The variable domain in full, completed from reference TRBV28 and TRBJ1-5, reads DVKVTQSSRYLVKRTGEKVFLECVQDMDHENMFWYRQDPGLGLRLIYFSYDVKMKEKGDIPEGYSVSREKKERFSLILESASTNQTSMYLCASSQPRQDQPQHFGDGTRLSIL.

The chain is built from TRBV5-1 and TRBJ2-7; 7 nucleotides align to TRBD1. V lost 4 bases, J lost 2 bases, and 9 bases stayed unmatched. The CDR3 length is 15 residues. Looked up from germline, CDR1 is SGHRS and CDR2 is YFSETQ. This CDR3 reads CASSAAGTVTYEQYF. CDR3 DNA: TGCGCCAGCAGCGCCGCCGGGACAGTAACCTACGAGCAGTACTTC.

This chain joins TRBV6-5 and TRBJ1-1; D perhaps matches TRBD1 (5 bases). CDR3 length: 11 amino acids. Trimming shortened V by 5 bases and J by 9 bases, and 10 bases separated the two germline ends. Germline values: CDR1 MNHEY, CDR2 SVGAGI. The CDR3: CASSTRQKAFF. For the CDR3, the DNA is TGTGCCAGCAGTACCCGACAGAAAGCTTTCTTT.

This clone was recorded only once. This rearrangement joins TRBV7-9 to TRBJ1-6; D uncertain. Germline CDR1 is SEHNR and CDR2 is FQNEAQ (reference sequence). CDR3 size: 13 residues. The ends were cut back, 2 bases at V and 8 bases at J, with 7 bases in the middle. CDR3 amino acids: CASSLQDYSPLHF. CDR3 DNA sequence: TGTGCCAGCAGCTTACAGGATTATTCACCCCTCCACTTT.

The chain is built from TRBV27 and TRBJ2-5, with 9 bases identical to TRBD2. Germline V gene lookup returns CDR1 MNHEY and CDR2 SMNVEV (reference sequence). The CDR3 spans 13 residues. Trimming at V came to 5 bases and at J to 9 bases, leaving 7 bases not matched to a gene. Here the CDR3 DNA reads TGTGCCAGCAGTACGGGACTAGCTGGATCCCAGTACTTC. Amino acid sequence: CASSTGLAGSQYF.

This clone has only one observation. The chain carries TRBV7-2 and TRBJ1-2; 12 nucleotides align to TRBD1. The CDR3 contains 16 residues. The V segment lost 8 bases and the J segment 6 bases; nucleotides outside the gene matches: 13. Germline V gives CDR1 SGHTA, CDR2 FQGNSA. The CDR3 DNA follows: TGTGCCAGCTCGACGATGGGGGACAGGGGGCGTGATGGCTACACCTTC. Translated: CASSTMGDRGRDGYTF.

V is TRBV5-6 and J is TRBJ1-5; no reliable D call. Trimming left V 1 base short and J 3 bases short, with 14 bases between. The germline gives CDR1 SGHDT, CDR2 YYEEEE. The CDR3 runs to 16 residues. In DNA, the CDR3 is TGTGCCAGCAGCTTGATCTTGTACGGGGACAATCAGCCCCAGCATTTT. Translated: CASSLILYGDNQPQHF.

The CDR3 reads CASSIGGRDYNEQFF. The CDR3, as DNA: TGTGCCAGTAGTATAGGTGGGAGGGACTACAATGAGCAGTTCTTC. The chain has TRBV19 and TRBJ2-1; 7 nucleotides align to TRBD2. CDR1 and CDR2 from the germline V gene are LNHDA and SQIVND (reference sequence). V dropped 1 base and J dropped 3; count of bases not matched to a gene: 3. The CDR3 extends over 15 amino acids.

This rearrangement joins TRBV7-9 to TRBJ1-1; D is perhaps TRBD1 (6 bases). Between the trimmed V and J ends, which lost 4 bases and 3 bases, there was a span of 12 bases. The CDR3 is 14 residues long. The V gene's germline CDR1 is SEHNR and CDR2 FQNEAQ (reference sequence). The CDR3 nucleotides are TGTGCCAGCAGCTCCACAGGGAGAGACACTGAAGCTTTCTTT. Protein product: CASSSTGRDTEAFF. The full variable domain, with the rest looked up from reference TRBV7-9 and TRBJ1-1, is DTGVSQNPRHKITKRGQNVTFRCDPISEHNRLYWYRQTLGQGPEFLTYFQNEAQLEKSRLLSDRFSAERPKGSFSTLEIQRTEQGDSAMYLCASSSTGRDTEAFFGQGTRLTVV.

The V gene is TRBV18, the J gene TRBJ1-4; D might be TRBD1 (5 bases). CDR1 and CDR2 (germline): KGHSH, LQKENI. This CDR3 is 15 amino acids long. Trimming removed 0 bases at V and 2 bases at J, with 7 bases between. The CDR3 protein is CASSPPGGTNEKLFF. The CDR3 DNA reads as TGTGCCAGCTCACCACCGGGGGGTACTAATGAAAAACTGTTTTTT.

This clone showed up just a few times. J is TRBJ1-2 and V is TRBV11-2; D is unclear. Germline-derived CDR1 and CDR2 are SGHAT and FQNNGV. The CDR3 consists of 14 residues. The V end lost 1 base, the J end lost 3 bases, and 9 bases lay between the germline ends. As DNA, the CDR3 is TGTGCCAGCAGCTTAGGTCCCGTCCACTATGGCTACACCTTC. This codes for CASSLGPVHYGYTF.